A selection of T cell receptor beta chains follows, all from one sample in a study of regulatory T cells in long-lasting Graves disease. TCRdb itself ran the multiplex PCR reads through MiXCR, one entry per CDR3 protein. The sample carries about 540,000 distinct CDR3 sequences, 13% recorded once. These data were also reused for a study on T cells in Graves' hyperthyroidism and ophthalmopathy.

Sample: peripheral blood mononuclear cells (PBMCs), taken at new diagnosis, from a patient treated with antithyroid drugs. These receptors were collected from a man aged 25 to 40 with Graves disease. CDR3s include the opening cysteine and the closing phenylalanine or tryptophan. The D gene is left open where the match is weak. The size entry is marked missing in some rows and otherwise reads once, few, many or a size class.

TRBV6-1	TRBD2	many	TRBJ2-7	TGTGCCAGCAGCCGAGCGGTAGCGGGACTCTACGAGCAGTACTTC	CASSRAVAGLYEQYF
TRBV10-1	NA	NA	TRBJ1-2	TGCGCCAGCAGTGCAGGGGTTAACTATGGCTACACCTTC	CASSAGVNYGYTF
TRBV6-5	NA	NA	TRBJ2-7	TGTGCCAGCAGTTACCCCGGCGAGGGGGCCTACGAGCAGTACTTC	CASSYPGEGAYEQYF
TRBV6-5	TRBD2	few	TRBJ2-3	TGTGCCAGCAGTTATCTAAGGGGAGGGGCCCCAGATACGCAGTATTTT	CASSYLRGGAPDTQYF
TRBV11-2	TRBD2	few	TRBJ2-7	TGTGCCAGCAGCTCGCTAGTGGGAGGGCCGAACGAGCAGTACTTC	CASSSLVGGPNEQYF
TRBV2	TRBD2	NA	TRBJ2-6	TGTGCCAGCAGATCGGGAGGGACTGGGGCCAACGTCCTGACTTTC	CASRSGGTGANVLTF
TRBV11-2	NA	few	TRBJ1-2	TGTGCCAGCAGCTTCCTTACAGGGACTTCTAACTATGGCTACACCTTC	CASSFLTGTSNYGYTF
TRBV20-1	NA	many	TRBJ2-7	TGCAGTGGGCTACAGGGCCACGAGCAGTACTTC	CSGLQGHEQYF
TRBV27	NA	many	TRBJ2-1	TGTGCCAGCAGCCTCATCAATACTAGAAATGAGCAGTTCTTC	CASSLINTRNEQFF
TRBV5-1	NA	few	TRBJ2-7	TGCGCCAGCAGCTTGGATGCAGGCGCAACCTACGAGCAGTACTTC	CASSLDAGATYEQYF
TRBV20-1	TRBD2	many	TRBJ2-7	TGCAGTGCTAGAGGGGCTAGCGGGAGGTACGAGCAGTACTTC	CSARGASGRYEQYF
TRBV25-1	TRBD2	few	TRBJ2-3	TGTGCCAGCAGTGGAGCTGTCCTAGCGGGAAGCACAGATACGCAGTATTTT	CASSGAVLAGSTDTQYF
TRBV12-5	NA	many	TRBJ1-5	TGTGCTAGTGGTTTAGCTAGCAATCAGCCCCAGCATTTT	CASGLASNQPQHF
TRBV11-2	TRBD2	few	TRBJ2-7	TGTGCCAGCAGCGTCTCCAGCGGGGCCCTCACCCAGCAGTACTTC	CASSVSSGALTQQYF
TRBV15	TRBD1	many	TRBJ2-3	TGTGCCACCAGCAGACCCGACAGGGGGCGCGATAATACGCAGTATTTT	CATSRPDRGRDNTQYF
TRBV18	NA	NA	TRBJ1-6	TGTGCCAGCTCACGTAAAGACAGAGAAAATAATTCACCCCTCCACTTT	CASSRKDRENNSPLHF
TRBV11-2	NA	many	TRBJ1-1	TGTGCCAGTTTCGGCTCGAACACTGAAGCTTTCTTT	CASFGSNTEAFF
TRBV27	NA	many	TRBJ1-2	TGTGCCAGCAGGATAGGGCCTGGGTATGGCTACACCTTC	CASRIGPGYGYTF
TRBV20-1	TRBD1	many	TRBJ2-6	TGCAGTGCTAGAGATTCGGACAGGGCCGGGGCCAACGTCCTGACTTTC	CSARDSDRAGANVLTF
TRBV12-3/TRBV12-4	NA	many	TRBJ2-1	TGCGCCAGCAGCCTGGGTCCCTCCTACAATGAGCAGTTCTTC	CASSLGPSYNEQFF
TRBV12-3/TRBV12-4	TRBD1	many	TRBJ1-1	TGTGCCAGCAGCACGACAGGGGGTGTCTTCACTGAAGCTTTCTTT	CASSTTGGVFTEAFF
TRBV12-3/TRBV12-4	TRBD1	many	TRBJ2-7	TGTGCCAGCAGTTCTTGGACAGGATTTTACGAGCAGTACTTC	CASSSWTGFYEQYF